These T cell receptor beta chains were read from a single sample in a study of cytomegalovirus exposure and HLA in healthy donors. Assay: immunoSEQ multiplex PCR; the TCRdb copy retains only in-frame clones and omits some. The top ten clones hold roughly 2.5% of a sample with some 180,000 clones, approximately 73% of them seen once. The sequencing sample was made of PBMCs. These receptors came from a woman between 25 and 40 years old in good health and CMV-seropositive. CDR3s include the opening cysteine and the closing phenylalanine or tryptophan. The order of the fields is V gene, D gene, clone size, J gene, CDR3 DNA, CDR3 protein. A D gene is named only where the DNA matches it firmly. A row's size may be missing; if present it is once, few, many or a size class.

v_gene: TRBV11-3; d_gene: NA; abundance: NA; j_gene: TRBJ2-5; CDR3nt: TGTGCCAGCAGCTTACAGGGAACAGGAGAGACCCAGTACTTC; CDR3aa: CASSLQGTGETQYF
v_gene: TRBV4-3; d_gene: TRBD1; abundance: NA; j_gene: TRBJ2-3; CDR3nt: TGCGCCAGCAGCCAAGAAAGAGGGGGCGCAGATACGCAGTATTTT; CDR3aa: CASSQERGGADTQYF
v_gene: TRBV27; d_gene: TRBD1; abundance: NA; j_gene: TRBJ1-3; CDR3nt: TGTGCCAGCAGTTTATCCCCAACGGGACAGGGAAACACCATATATTTT; CDR3aa: CASSLSPTGQGNTIYF
v_gene: TRBV4-3; d_gene: NA; abundance: NA; j_gene: TRBJ1-4; CDR3nt: TGCGCCAGCAGCCAAGACCCACCCGACAGGAGTAATGAAAAACTGTTTTTT; CDR3aa: CASSQDPPDRSNEKLFF
v_gene: TRBV7-2; d_gene: NA; abundance: NA; j_gene: TRBJ1-2; CDR3nt: TGTGCCAGCAGCTCGACTCGACAGGACATCTATGGCTACACCTTC; CDR3aa: CASSSTRQDIYGYTF
v_gene: TRBV28; d_gene: TRBD1; abundance: NA; j_gene: TRBJ2-3; CDR3nt: TGTGCCAGCAGTTTGGGGACAGGAAGGTTTATGGTGGGGCCTGCAGATACGCAGTATTTT; CDR3aa: CASSLGTGRFMVGPADTQYF
v_gene: TRBV20-1; d_gene: TRBD2; abundance: NA; j_gene: TRBJ2-1; CDR3nt: TGCAGTGCTGGGGGGGAGGGGCGTAAGTTCTTC; CDR3aa: CSAGGEGRKFF
v_gene: TRBV7-9; d_gene: TRBD1; abundance: NA; j_gene: TRBJ1-2; CDR3nt: TGTGCCAGCAGCCTTCTCGGACAGGGAAGGGACTATGGCTACACCTTC; CDR3aa: CASSLLGQGRDYGYTF
v_gene: TRBV5-1; d_gene: NA; abundance: NA; j_gene: TRBJ2-6; CDR3nt: TGCGCCAGCAGCTTGTGGGGTCGACAGGAGACTGGGGCCAACGTCCTGACTTTC; CDR3aa: CASSLWGRQETGANVLTF
v_gene: TRBV19; d_gene: NA; abundance: NA; j_gene: TRBJ1-3; CDR3nt: TGTGCCAGTAGGTCAAACGGTGCTGGAAACACCATATATTTT; CDR3aa: CASRSNGAGNTIYF
v_gene: TRBV28; d_gene: NA; abundance: NA; j_gene: TRBJ2-3; CDR3nt: TGTGCCAGCAGTTCCCCTAGTGATACGCAGTATTTT; CDR3aa: CASSSPSDTQYF
v_gene: TRBV2; d_gene: TRBD2; abundance: NA; j_gene: TRBJ2-5; CDR3nt: TGTGCCAGCGGGACTAGCGGGGGGTCACCCCAAGAGACCCAGTACTTC; CDR3aa: CASGTSGGSPQETQYF
v_gene: TRBV4-1; d_gene: TRBD2; abundance: NA; j_gene: TRBJ2-7; CDR3nt: TGCGCCAGCAGCCAAAGGAGGGGAGGGTTGGGCGAGCAGTACTTC; CDR3aa: CASSQRRGGLGEQYF
v_gene: TRBV10-2; d_gene: NA; abundance: NA; j_gene: TRBJ2-3; CDR3nt: TGCGCCAGCAGGTCGGGGTACAGCACAGATACGCAGTATTTT; CDR3aa: CASRSGYSTDTQYF
v_gene: TRBV2; d_gene: NA; abundance: NA; j_gene: TRBJ1-3; CDR3nt: TGTGCCAGCAATAAACTTCGGGGGTTGGAGAACACCATATATTTT; CDR3aa: CASNKLRGLENTIYF
v_gene: TRBV30; d_gene: NA; abundance: once; j_gene: TRBJ2-7; CDR3nt: TGTGCCTGGAGCCCCGGGGGGCTCTACGAGCAGTACTTC; CDR3aa: CAWSPGGLYEQYF
v_gene: TRBV7-9; d_gene: NA; abundance: NA; j_gene: TRBJ1-2; CDR3nt: TGTGCCAGCAAGGGAGGAGCTAACTATGACTACACCTTC; CDR3aa: CASKGGANYDYTF
v_gene: TRBV28; d_gene: TRBD1; abundance: NA; j_gene: TRBJ2-4; CDR3nt: TGTGCCAGCAGGCCCACACTAGGGGGCGGGCTAGCCAAAAACAGTCAGTACTTC; CDR3aa: CASRPTLGGGLAKNSQYF
v_gene: TRBV6-1; d_gene: NA; abundance: NA; j_gene: TRBJ2-3; CDR3nt: TGTGCCACCCGGGGGTTCCCGGGCACAGATACGCAGTATTTT; CDR3aa: CATRGFPGTDTQYF
v_gene: TRBV10-2; d_gene: NA; abundance: NA; j_gene: TRBJ2-4; CDR3nt: TGCGCCAGCACAGAAGCCAAAAACAGTCAGTACTTC; CDR3aa: CASTEAKNSQYF
v_gene: TRBV6-1; d_gene: TRBD1; abundance: NA; j_gene: TRBJ2-7; CDR3nt: TGTGCCAGCAGTGCCCAGGGGGCCCACATCTACGAGCAGTACTTC; CDR3aa: CASSAQGAHIYEQYF
v_gene: TRBV9; d_gene: NA; abundance: NA; j_gene: TRBJ1-5; CDR3nt: TGTGCCAGCAGCGAGGGGTGGCATAGCAATCAGCCCCAGCATTTT; CDR3aa: CASSEGWHSNQPQHF
v_gene: TRBV6-1; d_gene: TRBD1; abundance: NA; j_gene: TRBJ1-6; CDR3nt: TGTGCCAGCAGTGCACCCCATCCGGGACAGGGAAAGGCACCCCTCCACTTT; CDR3aa: CASSAPHPGQGKAPLHF
v_gene: TRBV7-9; d_gene: NA; abundance: once; j_gene: TRBJ1-6; CDR3nt: TGTTCCAGCAGCTTAGGGCTGGGCTCACCCCTCCACTTT; CDR3aa: CSSSLGLGSPLHF
v_gene: TRBV28; d_gene: NA; abundance: NA; j_gene: TRBJ2-7; CDR3nt: TGTGCCAGCAGAGTTAGCACCTACTACGAGCAGTACTTC; CDR3aa: CASRVSTYYEQYF
v_gene: TRBV9; d_gene: TRBD1; abundance: NA; j_gene: TRBJ2-5; CDR3nt: TGTGCCAGCAGCGTGAGGACAGGGGCTCCCCAAGAGACCCAGTACTTC; CDR3aa: CASSVRTGAPQETQYF
v_gene: TRBV7-2; d_gene: TRBD2; abundance: few; j_gene: TRBJ2-5; CDR3nt: TGTGCCAGCAGCCAAGGACTAGCGGGGGGGCCAGAGACCCAGTACTTC; CDR3aa: CASSQGLAGGPETQYF
v_gene: TRBV7-9; d_gene: TRBD2; abundance: few; j_gene: TRBJ2-2; CDR3nt: TGTGCCAGCAGCGGCAGTGGGACTAGCGAGAACGGGGAGCTGTTTTTT; CDR3aa: CASSGSGTSENGELFF
v_gene: TRBV6-5; d_gene: TRBD1; abundance: once; j_gene: TRBJ1-6; CDR3nt: TGTGCCAGCACCCGCCCGGGACAGGCGGATTCACCCCTCCACTTT; CDR3aa: CASTRPGQADSPLHF
v_gene: TRBV27; d_gene: NA; abundance: few; j_gene: TRBJ1-2; CDR3nt: TGTGCCAGCAGCCCCACCGGCCGGGGTGGAGTTGGCTACACCTTC; CDR3aa: CASSPTGRGGVGYTF
v_gene: TRBV7-9; d_gene: NA; abundance: NA; j_gene: TRBJ2-3; CDR3nt: TGTGCCAGCAGCTTTCATCGGGGTGTGGATACGCAGTATTTT; CDR3aa: CASSFHRGVDTQYF
v_gene: TRBV5-1; d_gene: TRBD1; abundance: NA; j_gene: TRBJ1-6; CDR3nt: TGCGCCAGCAGCCCAACGGGACAGAATTCACCCCTCCACTTT; CDR3aa: CASSPTGQNSPLHF
v_gene: TRBV2; d_gene: NA; abundance: few; j_gene: TRBJ1-2; CDR3nt: TGTGCCAGCAGTGAAGTGGGCAGGGAAATCAATGGCTACACCTTC; CDR3aa: CASSEVGREINGYTF
v_gene: TRBV27; d_gene: NA; abundance: NA; j_gene: TRBJ2-5; CDR3nt: TGTGCCAGCAGTTTAGGGATCCTGGGGGCGCGGAAAGAGACCCAGTACTTC; CDR3aa: CASSLGILGARKETQYF
v_gene: TRBV4-3; d_gene: NA; abundance: NA; j_gene: TRBJ1-2; CDR3nt: TGCGCCAGCAGCCAGCAAAGGACAGAATACTCGGGCTACACCTTC; CDR3aa: CASSQQRTEYSGYTF
v_gene: TRBV18; d_gene: TRBD1; abundance: once; j_gene: TRBJ2-3; CDR3nt: TGTGCCAGCTCATGGGACAGGCCGCCTACAGATACGCAGTATTTT; CDR3aa: CASSWDRPPTDTQYF
v_gene: TRBV10-3; d_gene: TRBD2; abundance: NA; j_gene: TRBJ2-3; CDR3nt: TGTGCCTCCCGGACTAGCGGGGGGCCGACAGATACGCAGTATTTT; CDR3aa: CASRTSGGPTDTQYF
v_gene: TRBV2; d_gene: NA; abundance: NA; j_gene: TRBJ2-4; CDR3nt: TGTGCCAGCAGTGAAGGGCGGCTAGCCAAAAACATTCAGTACTTC; CDR3aa: CASSEGRLAKNIQYF
v_gene: TRBV4-2; d_gene: TRBD2; abundance: NA; j_gene: TRBJ2-1; CDR3nt: TGTGCCAGCAGCCAAGACCTGACTGGCGGGGGGCAAAATGAGCAGTTCTTC; CDR3aa: CASSQDLTGGGQNEQFF
v_gene: TRBV10-1; d_gene: TRBD1; abundance: few; j_gene: TRBJ1-2; CDR3nt: TGCGCCAGCCGTGGACAGGGGAAGGGCTATGGCTACACCTTC; CDR3aa: CASRGQGKGYGYTF
v_gene: TRBV5-4; d_gene: NA; abundance: NA; j_gene: TRBJ1-2; CDR3nt: TGTGCCAGCAGCTTGGCCTGGGCAGGAAATGGCTACACCTTC; CDR3aa: CASSLAWAGNGYTF
v_gene: TRBV4-2; d_gene: NA; abundance: NA; j_gene: TRBJ2-7; CDR3nt: TGTGCCAGCAGCCAAGGGGCTACAGAGTACGAGCAGTACTTC; CDR3aa: CASSQGATEYEQYF
v_gene: TRBV4-1; d_gene: TRBD1; abundance: NA; j_gene: TRBJ2-3; CDR3nt: TGCGCCAGCAGCCAAGATTTGGACAGGGCAGGGGGCCTTGGCACAGATACGCAGTATTTT; CDR3aa: CASSQDLDRAGGLGTDTQYF
v_gene: TRBV9; d_gene: TRBD2; abundance: NA; j_gene: TRBJ2-3; CDR3nt: TGTGCCAGCAGCGCCCCTAGCGGCCTAACAGATACGCAGTATTTT; CDR3aa: CASSAPSGLTDTQYF
v_gene: TRBV2; d_gene: TRBD2; abundance: NA; j_gene: TRBJ2-1; CDR3nt: TGTGCCAGCCAGCCACTAGCGGGGATGGAGTTCTTC; CDR3aa: CASQPLAGMEFF
v_gene: TRBV19; d_gene: TRBD2; abundance: NA; j_gene: TRBJ2-2; CDR3nt: TGTGCCCTCCGGGGGGGGCCGGGCACCGGGGAGCTGTTTTTT; CDR3aa: CALRGGPGTGELFF